Below are 16 T cell receptor beta chains sequenced from a single sample in a study of cytomegalovirus exposure and HLA in healthy donors. PCR involved 60 Vbeta and 13 Jbeta primers. The repertoire was sequenced with immunoSEQ multiplex PCR; TCRdb's copy has only in-frame clones and lacks some. The data contain under 200,000 clones, around 76% of them singletons. The sequencing sample was made of PBMCs. All receptors come from a woman aged 25 to 39 in good health and CMV-seropositive.

The V call is TRBV6-5, the J call TRBJ1-5; TRBD1 is a possible D gene (5 bases). The CDR3 length is 15 residues. Germline V gene sequence: CDR1 MNHEY, CDR2 SVGAGI. Trimming removed 3 bases from V and 4 bases from J, with 13 bases in between. Written as DNA, the CDR3 is TGTGCCAGCAGTTATTCCATCTCAGGGAATCAGCCCCAGCATTTT. Translating gives CASSYSISGNQPQHF.

The V and J genes are TRBV11-3 and TRBJ2-7; 8 nucleotides match TRBD2. Germline CDR1 and CDR2: SGHNT and YENEEA. The CDR3 covers 15 residues. V lost 0 bases to trimming and J lost 3 bases; unmatched junction nucleotides: 4. CDR3 DNA sequence: TGTGCCAGCAGCTTAGAAGCGGGAGAAGGCTACGAGCAGTACTTC. This codes for CASSLEAGEGYEQYF.

The chain uses TRBV27 and TRBJ2-5; 8 nucleotides match TRBD2. CDR1 and CDR2 (germline): MNHEY, SMNVEV (reference sequence). This CDR3 spans 15 amino acids. The V segment lost 0 bases and the J segment 5 bases; nucleotides outside the gene matches: 5. The CDR3 sequence is CASSLSRGGRETQYF. The CDR3 region has the DNA TGTGCCAGCAGTTTATCTCGGGGGGGCCGGGAGACCCAGTACTTC.

V is TRBV28 and J is TRBJ1-2, with 9 bases aligning to TRBD1. The CDR3 consists of 15 residues. Per the germline V gene, CDR1 is MDHEN and CDR2 is SYDVKM. V lost 2 bases, J lost 8 bases, and 9 bases stayed unmatched. The CDR3 region has the DNA TGTGCCAGCAGTTTACGATACAGGGGGCAAGGGGGCTACACCTTC. Residues: CASSLRYRGQGGYTF.

This clone was seen just once. This chain joins TRBV6-5 and TRBJ2-3; D possibly corresponds to TRBD1 (6 bases). Germline CDR1 is MNHEY and CDR2 is SVGAGI. This CDR3 is 15 amino acids long. The V gene lost 6 bases and the J gene lost 6 bases, with 19 bases spanning the gap. The CDR3 loop reads CASSPWTLGADTQYF. The CDR3 DNA reads TGTGCCAGCAGCCCATGGACCCTGGGGGCTGATACGCAGTATTTT.

V usage is TRBV30 and J usage is TRBJ2-2; TRBD2 matches at 8 bases. V lost 5 bases, J lost 1 base, and 3 bases stayed unmatched. CDR1 is GTSNPN and CDR2 is SVGIG in the germline V gene (reference sequence). CDR3 length: 14 residues. The CDR3 sequence: CAWVAGMNTGELFF. The CDR3 nucleotides are TGTGCCTGGGTAGCGGGAATGAACACCGGGGAGCTGTTTTTT.

The V and J genes are TRBV5-5 and TRBJ2-5; tentative D call: TRBD1 (6 bases). The CDR3 consists of 13 residues. Deletions cut 3 bases from V and 3 bases from J, with 9 bases between. CDR1 and CDR2 from the germline V gene are SGHKS and YYEKEE (reference sequence). The CDR3 sequence: CASSSWTEETQYF. CDR3 bases: TGTGCCAGCAGCTCCTGGACAGAAGAGACCCAGTACTTC.

The chain recombines TRBV4-2 with TRBJ2-3; 7 bases fit TRBD1. V dropped 1 base and J dropped 1; count of bases not matched to a gene: 5. The CDR3 is 16 residues long. Germline loops: CDR1 LGHNA, CDR2 YNFKEQ. CDR3 sequence: CASSQGTGTGTDTQYF. The CDR3 DNA is TGTGCCAGCAGCCAAGGGACCGGGACAGGCACAGATACGCAGTATTTT.

With respect to this clone: Relative to the germline gene, one junction end is altered; a read error may explain this. The rearrangement uses TRBV5-1 and TRBJ1-1; possible D gene TRBD1, 6 bases. The V gene's germline CDR1 is SGHRS and CDR2 YFSETQ. The CDR3 runs to 13 residues. CDR3 region: CASSLLGDTEAFF. The CDR3 coding sequence is TGCGCCAGCAGCTTGCTGGGGGACACTGAAGCCTTCTTT.

V gene TRBV2 combines with J gene TRBJ2-6; TRBD1 agrees at 8 bases. Per germline, CDR1 SNHLY and CDR2 FYNNEI. After removal of 6 bases from V and 1 base from J, the junction contained 14 bases not matched to a gene. The CDR3 consists of 19 residues. In DNA, the CDR3 is TGTGCCAGCAGCCTAAATAAGGGACAGGCCCTATCTGGGGCCAACGTCCTGACTTTC. Translating it yields CASSLNKGQALSGANVLTF.

The chain couples TRBV5-4 to TRBJ2-5, with D unclear. CDR3 size: 13 residues. Per germline, CDR1 SGHNT and CDR2 YYREEE (reference sequence). Between the trimmed V and J ends, which lost 0 bases and 5 bases, there was a span of 8 bases. CDR3 in amino acids: CASSLAGRETQYF. The CDR3 DNA reads TGTGCCAGCAGCTTGGCCGGTCGGGAGACCCAGTACTTC. Full variable domain (outside the CDR3, taken from reference TRBV5-4 and TRBJ2-5): ETGVTQSPTHLIKTRGQQVTLRCSSQSGHNTVSWYQQALGQGPQFIFQYYREEENGRGNFPPRFSGLQFPNYSSELNVNALELDDSALYLCASSLAGRETQYFGPGTRLLVL.

The table lists this clone with a few counts. The chain uses TRBV10-3 and TRBJ2-1; D is unresolved. V was trimmed by 4 bases and J by 5 bases, leaving 18 bases between them. This CDR3 contains 16 residues. Germline V CDR1 and CDR2: ENHRY, SYGVKD. CDR3 amino acids: CAISGIQFRTHNEQFF. The CDR3 DNA sequence: TGTGCCATCAGTGGTATACAGTTCCGCACACACAATGAGCAGTTCTTC.

The V gene is TRBV6-5, the J gene TRBJ1-2, with a tentative D call TRBD1 (6 bases). The CDR3 extends over 14 amino acids. Trimming shortened V by 5 bases and J by 6 bases, and 16 bases separated the two germline ends. CDR1 and CDR2 (germline): MNHEY, SVGAGI. CDR3 residues: CASSNGQSVNGYTF. The DNA for the CDR3 is TGTGCCAGCAGTAACGGACAGTCGGTCAATGGCTACACCTTC.

The chain employs TRBV6-1 and TRBJ2-7; 9 bases agree with TRBD1. Looked up from germline, CDR1 is MNHNS and CDR2 is SASEGT. Trimming took 3 bases from V and 2 from J; bases not matched to a gene: 8. The CDR3 sequence is 16 residues long. This CDR3 reads CASSEVGTGLPYEQYF. The CDR3 nucleotides are TGTGCCAGCAGTGAGGTGGGGACAGGGCTCCCCTACGAGCAGTACTTC.

The J gene is TRBJ2-1, the V gene TRBV11-2; D possibly corresponds to TRBD2 (5 bases). V shed 5 bases and J shed 8 bases, with 31 bases lying between them. CDR1 and CDR2 from the germline V gene are SGHAT and FQNNGV. The CDR3 consists of 19 residues. CDR3 DNA sequence: TGTGCCAGCAGCAAAAGGGCGATAGCGAGTGGTTTAGTGGGCGATGAGCAGTTCTTC. It translates to CASSKRAIASGLVGDEQFF.

Comment on this clone: This sample also contains other DNA sequences that code for the same CDR3. The CDR3 is CASSLGGGAYNEQFF. In DNA form, the CDR3 reads TGCGCCAGCAGCTTGGGAGGGGGGGCCTACAATGAGCAGTTCTTC. The V and J genes are TRBV5-1 and TRBJ2-1; possibly TRBD2 for D (7 bases). The CDR3 contains 15 residues. Per the germline V gene, CDR1 is SGHRS and CDR2 is YFSETQ. V lost 0 bases, J lost 2 bases, and 9 bases lay in between.